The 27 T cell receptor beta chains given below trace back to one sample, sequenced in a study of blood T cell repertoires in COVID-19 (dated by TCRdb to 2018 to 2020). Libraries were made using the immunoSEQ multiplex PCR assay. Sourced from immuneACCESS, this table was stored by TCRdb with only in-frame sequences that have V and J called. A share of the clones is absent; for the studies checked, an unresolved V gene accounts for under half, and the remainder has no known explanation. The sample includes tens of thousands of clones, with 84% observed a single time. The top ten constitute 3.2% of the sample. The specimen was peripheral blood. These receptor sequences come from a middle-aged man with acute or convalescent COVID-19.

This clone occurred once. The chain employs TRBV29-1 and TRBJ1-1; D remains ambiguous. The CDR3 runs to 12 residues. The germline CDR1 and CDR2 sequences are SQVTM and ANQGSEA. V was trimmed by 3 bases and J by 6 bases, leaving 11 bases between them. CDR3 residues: CSVERDLSEAFF. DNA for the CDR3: TGCAGCGTTGAGAGGGATCTCTCTGAAGCTTTCTTT.

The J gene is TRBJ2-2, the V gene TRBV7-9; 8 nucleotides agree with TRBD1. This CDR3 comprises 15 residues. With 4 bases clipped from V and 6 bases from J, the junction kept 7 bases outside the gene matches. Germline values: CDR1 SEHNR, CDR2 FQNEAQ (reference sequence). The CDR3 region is CASSWWGQVAGELFF. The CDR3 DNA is TGTGCCAGCAGCTGGTGGGGACAGGTTGCCGGGGAGCTGTTTTTT.

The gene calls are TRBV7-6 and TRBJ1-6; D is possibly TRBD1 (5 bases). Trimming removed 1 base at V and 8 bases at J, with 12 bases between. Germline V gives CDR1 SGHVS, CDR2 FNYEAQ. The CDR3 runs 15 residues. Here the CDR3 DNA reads TGTGCCAGCAGCTTAGAGGGAGGGGTAGATTCACCCCTCCACTTT. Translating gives CASSLEGGVDSPLHF.

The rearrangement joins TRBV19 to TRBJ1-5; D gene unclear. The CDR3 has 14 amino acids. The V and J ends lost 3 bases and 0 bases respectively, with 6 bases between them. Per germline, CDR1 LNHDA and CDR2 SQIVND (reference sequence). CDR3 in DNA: TGTGCCAGTAGTATCAATTTTAGCAATCAGCCCCAGCATTTT. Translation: CASSINFSNQPQHF.

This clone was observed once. This CDR3 reads CASSRGGAGELFF. For the CDR3, the DNA is TGTGCCAGCAGTAGGGGGGGAGCCGGGGAGCTGTTTTTT. This rearrangement joins TRBV6-5 to TRBJ2-2; a weak D match, TRBD2 (7 bases). Per the germline V gene, CDR1 is MNHEY and CDR2 is SVGAGI. V lost 5 bases, J lost 6 bases, and 10 bases lay in between. The CDR3 totals 13 residues.

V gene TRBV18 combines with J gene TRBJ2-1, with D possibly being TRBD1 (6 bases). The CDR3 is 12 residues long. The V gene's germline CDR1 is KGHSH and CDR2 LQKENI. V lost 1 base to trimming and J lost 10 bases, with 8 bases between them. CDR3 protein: CASSPQTGEQFF. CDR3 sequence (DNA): TGTGCCAGCTCACCACAAACAGGGGAGCAGTTCTTC. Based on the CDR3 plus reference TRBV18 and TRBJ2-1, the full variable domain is NAGVMQNPRHLVRRRGQEARLRCSPMKGHSHVYWYRQLPEEGLKFMVYLQKENIIDESGMPKERFSAEFPKEGPSILRIQQVVRGDSAAYFCASSPQTGEQFFGPGTRLTVL.

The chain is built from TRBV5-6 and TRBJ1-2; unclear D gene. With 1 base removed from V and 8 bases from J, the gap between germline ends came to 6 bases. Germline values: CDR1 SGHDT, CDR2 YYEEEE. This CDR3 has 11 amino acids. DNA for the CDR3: TGTGCCAGCAGCTTGTACCAGGGCTACACCTTC. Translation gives CASSLYQGYTF.

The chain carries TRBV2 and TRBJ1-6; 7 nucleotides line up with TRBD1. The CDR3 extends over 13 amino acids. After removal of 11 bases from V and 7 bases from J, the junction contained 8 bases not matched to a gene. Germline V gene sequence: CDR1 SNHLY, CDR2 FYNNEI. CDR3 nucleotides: TGTGCCGGACAGGAATCAGAAAATTCACCCCTCCACTTT. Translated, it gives CAGQESENSPLHF.

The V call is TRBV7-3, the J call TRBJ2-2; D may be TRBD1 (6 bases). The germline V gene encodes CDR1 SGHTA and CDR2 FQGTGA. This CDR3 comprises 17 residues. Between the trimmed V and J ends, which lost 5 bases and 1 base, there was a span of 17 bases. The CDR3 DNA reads TGTGCCAGCAGCCCAATTCCGGGACACGGGAACACCGGGGAGCTGTTTTTT. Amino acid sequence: CASSPIPGHGNTGELFF.

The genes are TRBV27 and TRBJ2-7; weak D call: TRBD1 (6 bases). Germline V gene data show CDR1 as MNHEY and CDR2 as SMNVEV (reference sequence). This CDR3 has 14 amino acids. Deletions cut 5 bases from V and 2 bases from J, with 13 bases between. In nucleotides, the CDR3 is TGTGCCAGCAGTCAACACAGGGATCCCTACGAGCAGTACTTC. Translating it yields CASSQHRDPYEQYF.

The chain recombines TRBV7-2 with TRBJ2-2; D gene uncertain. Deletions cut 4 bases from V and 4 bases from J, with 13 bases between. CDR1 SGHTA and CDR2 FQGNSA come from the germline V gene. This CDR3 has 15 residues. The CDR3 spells CASSSRNSGTGELFF. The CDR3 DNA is TGTGCCAGCAGCTCCCGAAACTCGGGCACCGGGGAGCTGTTTTTT. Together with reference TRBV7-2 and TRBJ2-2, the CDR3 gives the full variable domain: GAGVSQSPSNKVTEKGKDVELRCDPISGHTALYWYRQSLGQGLEFLIYFQGNSAPDKSGLPSDRFSAERTGGSVSTLTIQRTQQEDSAVYLCASSSRNSGTGELFFGEGSRLTVL.

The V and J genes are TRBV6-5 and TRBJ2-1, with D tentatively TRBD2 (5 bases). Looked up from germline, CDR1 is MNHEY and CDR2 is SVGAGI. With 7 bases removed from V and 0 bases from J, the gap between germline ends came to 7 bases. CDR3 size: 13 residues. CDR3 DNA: TGTGCCAGCAAAGCGGACTCCTACAATGAGCAGTTCTTC. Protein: CASKADSYNEQFF.

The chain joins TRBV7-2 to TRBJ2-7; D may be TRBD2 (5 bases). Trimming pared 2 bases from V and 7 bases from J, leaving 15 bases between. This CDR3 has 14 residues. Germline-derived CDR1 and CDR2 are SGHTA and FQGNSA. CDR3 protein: CASSLNAGAGEQYF. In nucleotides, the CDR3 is TGTGCCAGCAGCTTAAACGCGGGCGCCGGGGAGCAGTACTTC. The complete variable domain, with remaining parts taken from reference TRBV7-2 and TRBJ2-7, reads GAGVSQSPSNKVTEKGKDVELRCDPISGHTALYWYRQSLGQGLEFLIYFQGNSAPDKSGLPSDRFSAERTGGSVSTLTIQRTQQEDSAVYLCASSLNAGAGEQYFGPGTRLTVT.

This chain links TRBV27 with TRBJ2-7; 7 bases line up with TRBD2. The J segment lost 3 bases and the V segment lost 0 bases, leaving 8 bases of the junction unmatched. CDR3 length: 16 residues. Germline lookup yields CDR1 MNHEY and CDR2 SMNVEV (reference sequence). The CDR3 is CASSLSGQGGVYEQYF. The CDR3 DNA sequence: TGTGCCAGCAGTTTATCCGGGCAGGGAGGGGTCTACGAGCAGTACTTC.

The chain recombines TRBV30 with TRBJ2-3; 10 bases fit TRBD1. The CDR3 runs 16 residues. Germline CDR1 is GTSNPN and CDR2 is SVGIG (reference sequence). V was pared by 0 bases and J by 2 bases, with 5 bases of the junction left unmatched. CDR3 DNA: TGTGCCTGGAGTGTAAGCGACAGGGGGCACACAGATACGCAGTATTTT. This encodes CAWSVSDRGHTDTQYF.

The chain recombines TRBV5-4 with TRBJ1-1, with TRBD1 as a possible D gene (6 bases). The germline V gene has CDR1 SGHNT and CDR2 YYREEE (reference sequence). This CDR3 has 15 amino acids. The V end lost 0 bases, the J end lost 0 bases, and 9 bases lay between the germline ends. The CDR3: CASSLVGAMNTEAFF. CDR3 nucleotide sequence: TGTGCCAGCAGCTTGGTGGGGGCGATGAACACTGAAGCTTTCTTT.

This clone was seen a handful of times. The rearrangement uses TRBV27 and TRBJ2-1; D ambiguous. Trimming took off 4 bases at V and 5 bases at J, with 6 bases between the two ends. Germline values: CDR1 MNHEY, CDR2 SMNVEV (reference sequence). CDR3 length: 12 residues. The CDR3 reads CASSSTDNEQFF. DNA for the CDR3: TGTGCCAGCAGTTCCACAGACAATGAGCAGTTCTTC.

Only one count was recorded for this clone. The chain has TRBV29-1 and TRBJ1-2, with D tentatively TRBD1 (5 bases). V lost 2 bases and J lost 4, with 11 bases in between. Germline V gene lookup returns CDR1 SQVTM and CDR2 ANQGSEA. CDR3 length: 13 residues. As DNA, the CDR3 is TGCAGCGTTGAAAGCATCGGGGGCTATGGCTACACCTTC. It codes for CSVESIGGYGYTF.

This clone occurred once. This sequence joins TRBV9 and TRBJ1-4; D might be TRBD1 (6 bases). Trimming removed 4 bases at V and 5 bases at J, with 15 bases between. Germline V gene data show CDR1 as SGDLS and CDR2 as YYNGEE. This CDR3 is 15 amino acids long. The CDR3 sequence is CASSSRQDRNEKLFF. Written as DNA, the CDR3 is TGTGCCAGCAGCTCACGACAGGACCGCAATGAAAAACTGTTTTTT.

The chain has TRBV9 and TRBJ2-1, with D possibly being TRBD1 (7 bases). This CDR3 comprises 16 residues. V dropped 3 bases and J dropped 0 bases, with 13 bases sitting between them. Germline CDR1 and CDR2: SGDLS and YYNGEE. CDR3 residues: CASSGTGEDSYNEQFF. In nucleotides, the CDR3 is TGTGCCAGCAGCGGTACAGGGGAGGACTCCTACAATGAGCAGTTCTTC.

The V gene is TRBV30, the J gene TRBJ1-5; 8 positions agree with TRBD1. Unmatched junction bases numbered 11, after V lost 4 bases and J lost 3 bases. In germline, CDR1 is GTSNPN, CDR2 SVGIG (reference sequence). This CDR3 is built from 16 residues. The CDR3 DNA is TGTGCCTGGACCCCCCTCGGACAGGGCCACAATCAGCCCCAGCATTTT. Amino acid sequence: CAWTPLGQGHNQPQHF.

The CDR3 DNA is TGTGCCAGCAGCTTGGGAGGGGCCCTCCAGAGCTCCTACAATGAGCAGTTCTTC. Translating gives CASSLGGALQSSYNEQFF. This chain links TRBV7-9 with TRBJ2-1, with 7 positions matching TRBD2. The germline CDR1 and CDR2 sequences are SEHNR and FQNEAQ (reference sequence). The ends lost 3 bases at V and 0 bases at J; junction bases unmatched: 11. CDR3 size: 18 residues. The full variable domain, its missing parts supplied by reference TRBV7-9 and TRBJ2-1, is DTGVSQNPRHKITKRGQNVTFRCDPISEHNRLYWYRQTLGQGPEFLTYFQNEAQLEKSRLLSDRFSAERPKGSFSTLEIQRTEQGDSAMYLCASSLGGALQSSYNEQFFGPGTRLTVL.

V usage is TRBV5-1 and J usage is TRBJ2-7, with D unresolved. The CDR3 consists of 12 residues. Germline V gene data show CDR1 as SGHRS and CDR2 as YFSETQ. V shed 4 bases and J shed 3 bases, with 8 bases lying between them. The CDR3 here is CASSPPGYEQYF. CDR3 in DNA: TGCGCCAGCAGCCCGCCGGGCTACGAGCAGTACTTC.

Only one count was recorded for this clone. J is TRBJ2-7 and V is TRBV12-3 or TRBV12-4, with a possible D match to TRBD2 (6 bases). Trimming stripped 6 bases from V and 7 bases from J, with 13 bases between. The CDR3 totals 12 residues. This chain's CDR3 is CASSWDSMEQYF. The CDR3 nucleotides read TGTGCCAGCAGCTGGGACTCCATGGAGCAGTACTTC.

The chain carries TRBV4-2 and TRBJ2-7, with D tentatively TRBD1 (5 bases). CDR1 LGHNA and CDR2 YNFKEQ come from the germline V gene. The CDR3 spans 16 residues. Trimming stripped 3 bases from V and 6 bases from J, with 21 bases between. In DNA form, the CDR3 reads TGTGCCAGCAGCCAGACCACCCCACTCCCTAGGGGCGAGCAGTACTTC. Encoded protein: CASSQTTPLPRGEQYF.

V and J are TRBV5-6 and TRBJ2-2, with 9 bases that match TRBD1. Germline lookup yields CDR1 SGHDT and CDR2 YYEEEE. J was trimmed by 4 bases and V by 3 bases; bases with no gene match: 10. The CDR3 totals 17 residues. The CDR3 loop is CASSWGPVTGGTGELFF. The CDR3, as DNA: TGTGCCAGCAGCTGGGGGCCGGTGACAGGGGGCACCGGGGAGCTGTTTTTT.

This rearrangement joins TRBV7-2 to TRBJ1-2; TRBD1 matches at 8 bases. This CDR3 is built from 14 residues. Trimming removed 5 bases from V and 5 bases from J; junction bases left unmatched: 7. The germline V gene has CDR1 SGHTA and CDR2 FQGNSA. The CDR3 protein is CASSPPRTGYGYTF. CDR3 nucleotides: TGTGCCAGCAGCCCTCCACGGACAGGGTATGGCTACACCTTC. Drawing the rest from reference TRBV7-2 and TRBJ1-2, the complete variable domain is GAGVSQSPSNKVTEKGKDVELRCDPISGHTALYWYRQSLGQGLEFLIYFQGNSAPDKSGLPSDRFSAERTGGSVSTLTIQRTQQEDSAVYLCASSPPRTGYGYTFGSGTRLTVV.